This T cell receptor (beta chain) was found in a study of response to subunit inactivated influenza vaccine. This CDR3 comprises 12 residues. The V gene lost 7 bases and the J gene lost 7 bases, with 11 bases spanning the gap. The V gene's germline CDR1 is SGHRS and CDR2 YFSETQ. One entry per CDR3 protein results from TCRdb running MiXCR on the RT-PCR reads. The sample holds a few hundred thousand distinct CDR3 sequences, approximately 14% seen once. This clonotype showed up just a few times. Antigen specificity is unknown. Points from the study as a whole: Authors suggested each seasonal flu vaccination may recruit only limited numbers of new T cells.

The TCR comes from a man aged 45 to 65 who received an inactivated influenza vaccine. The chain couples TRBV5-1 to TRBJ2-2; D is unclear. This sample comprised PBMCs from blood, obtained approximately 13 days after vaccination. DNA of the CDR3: TGCGCCAGCGGTTTCCCGGGCGGGGAGCTGTTTTTT. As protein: CASGFPGGELFF.